Listed below are T cell receptor beta chains from one sample, sequenced in a study of CD8+ T cells in alopecia areata. TCRdb's copy holds only in-frame clones and misses some; the assay was immunoSEQ multiplex PCR. The sample consists of roughly 200,000 clones, 35% to 40% of them appearing once. The sample here was CD4+ T cells sorted from blood, taken at approximately week 34, from a patient treated with tofacitinib. Receptors originate from a human donor with alopecia areata. The CDR3 runs from the conserved cysteine through the conserved F or W. A D gene is named only where the DNA matches it firmly. Expanded clones get a size class; other rows say once, few or many, or leave the size out.

size	length	V	D	J	CDR3	DNA
.	16	TRBV7-9	TRBD2	TRBJ2-3	CAMTQTGGRATDTQYF	TGTGCCATGACGCAAACGGGCGGGAGGGCCACAGATACGCAGTATTTT
few	13	TRBV29-1	.	TRBJ1-2	CSGSGGRGYGYTF	TGCAGCGGCTCGGGGGGGCGAGGCTATGGCTACACCTTC
few	13	TRBV2	.	TRBJ1-2	CASSGDSNYGYTF	TGTGCCAGCAGTGGTGACAGTAACTATGGCTACACCTTC
.	14	TRBV11-2	.	TRBJ2-7	CASSLGTTRYEQYF	TGTGCCAGCAGCTTAGGGACTACTCGCTACGAGCAGTACTTC
.	14	TRBV29-1	.	TRBJ2-2	CSVPVDTRTGELFF	TGCAGCGTTCCCGTGGACACCCGCACCGGGGAGCTGTTTTTT
many	14	TRBV7-2	TRBD2	TRBJ2-7	CASSFGGGAYEQYF	TGTGCCAGCAGCTTCGGGGGGGGAGCCTACGAGCAGTACTTC
.	15	TRBV15	.	TRBJ2-1	CATSREVSFLGEQFF	TGTGCCACCAGCAGAGAGGTCAGCTTCCTGGGGGAGCAGTTCTTC
once	15	TRBV11-2	.	TRBJ2-3	CASSVDPRSTDTQYF	TGTGCCAGCAGCGTAGACCCCCGGTCGACAGATACGCAGTATTTT
.	13	TRBV29-1	TRBD1	TRBJ1-3	CSGSGGSGNTIYF	TGCAGCGGCTCAGGGGGCTCTGGAAACACCATATATTTT
few	15	TRBV5-1	TRBD1	TRBJ1-1	CASSPNRGVNTEAFF	TGCGCCAGCAGCCCTAACAGGGGCGTGAACACTGAAGCTTTCTTT
.	13	TRBV15	.	TRBJ2-7	CATSRGLTYEQYF	TGTGCCACCTCGAGAGGGCTGACCTACGAGCAGTACTTC
.	15	TRBV6-5	.	TRBJ2-6	CASSKRQSGANVLTF	TGTGCCAGCAGTAAAAGACAGTCTGGGGCCAACGTCCTGACTTTC
.	14	TRBV2	.	TRBJ1-2	CASRGWESRYGYTF	TGTGCCAGCCGCGGATGGGAATCTCGATATGGCTACACCTTC
.	13	TRBV29-1	.	TRBJ2-3	CSVGLLLSDTQYF	TGCAGCGTAGGACTCCTCCTCTCAGATACGCAGTATTTT
few	16	TRBV5-1	.	TRBJ1-5	CASSLEPGGSNQPQHF	TGCGCCAGCAGCTTGGAACCCGGCGGGAGCAATCAGCCCCAGCATTTT
.	14	TRBV7-9	.	TRBJ1-4	CASSLDTTNEKLFF	TGTGCCAGCAGCCTTGATACAACTAATGAAAAACTGTTTTTT
.	15	TRBV29-1	.	TRBJ2-2	CSVETPHPNTGELFF	TGCAGCGTTGAGACTCCCCACCCAAACACCGGGGAGCTGTTTTTT
few	15	TRBV6-5	TRBD1	TRBJ2-3	CASSPRQGAPDTQYF	TGTGCCAGCAGTCCTCGCCAGGGGGCTCCAGATACGCAGTATTTT
.	15	TRBV9	TRBD1	TRBJ2-5	CASSVGTGGQETQYF	TGTGCCAGCAGCGTAGGGACAGGGGGCCAAGAGACCCAGTACTTC
.	13	TRBV7-9	TRBD1	TRBJ1-4	CASSADRAEKLFF	TGTGCCAGCAGCGCGGACAGGGCTGAAAAACTGTTTTTT
.	15	TRBV9	TRBD1	TRBJ2-7	CASSVEGQGVKGQYF	TGTGCCAGCAGCGTAGAAGGTCAGGGGGTGAAAGGGCAGTACTTC
once	13	TRBV2	.	TRBJ1-5	CASTGDSNQPQHF	TGTGCCAGTACTGGAGATAGCAATCAGCCCCAGCATTTT
few	14	TRBV6-6	.	TRBJ2-7	CASSGQAPPGEQYF	TGTGCCAGCAGTGGCCAAGCTCCTCCTGGGGAGCAGTACTTC
many	14	TRBV10-2	.	TRBJ2-3	CASGSRGYTDTQYF	TGCGCCAGTGGGTCACGCGGATACACAGATACGCAGTATTTT
.	15	TRBV9	.	TRBJ2-7	CASSVGAERSYEQYF	TGTGCCAGCAGCGTGGGGGCGGAAAGGTCCTACGAGCAGTACTTC
.	13	TRBV6-5	TRBD1	TRBJ1-2	CASRYRGNYGYTF	TGTGCCAGCAGATACAGGGGGAACTATGGCTACACCTTC
.	14	TRBV4-1	.	TRBJ2-3	CASSFSQLTDTQYF	TGCGCCAGCAGTTTTTCCCAGCTCACAGATACGCAGTATTTT
.	13	TRBV29-1	TRBD1	TRBJ1-2	CSVSPDRANGYTF	TGCAGCGTTTCACCGGACAGGGCGAATGGCTACACCTTC
.	16	TRBV30	.	TRBJ1-1	CAWSVPGLGMDTEAFF	TGTGCCTGGAGTGTACCGGGCTTGGGGATGGACACTGAAGCTTTCTTT
.	16	TRBV4-2	.	TRBJ1-4	CASSRAEGATNEKLFF	TGTGCCAGCAGCCGGGCCGAAGGCGCAACTAATGAAAAACTGTTTTTT
.	15	TRBV7-6	.	TRBJ1-3	CASSLEAVSGNTIYF	TGTGCCAGCAGCTTAGAGGCCGTCTCTGGAAACACCATATATTTT
few	13	TRBV6-5	.	TRBJ2-7	CASRQGIFYEQYF	TGTGCCAGCCGTCAGGGTATTTTCTACGAGCAGTACTTC
.	15	TRBV7-9	.	TRBJ1-5	CASSLAGQPNQPQHF	TGTGCCAGCAGCTTAGCCGGACAGCCGAATCAGCCCCAGCATTTT
.	15	TRBV2	.	TRBJ1-6	CASGVTAVGNSPLHF	TGTGCCAGCGGCGTTACGGCAGTGGGGAATTCACCCCTCCACTTT
.	17	TRBV13	TRBD2	TRBJ2-2	CASSPRLAGLLTGELFF	TGTGCCAGCAGCCCCCGGTTAGCGGGGCTTCTTACCGGGGAGCTGTTTTTT
.	15	TRBV19	TRBD1	TRBJ1-5	CASSLGGQGNQPQHF	TGTGCCAGTAGTCTAGGGGGACAGGGAAATCAGCCCCAGCATTTT
few	14	TRBV19	TRBD1	TRBJ2-7	CASSLPGGRYEQYF	TGTGCCAGTAGTTTACCAGGGGGAAGGTACGAGCAGTACTTC
few	14	TRBV14	.	TRBJ2-5	CASSQVGQEETQYF	TGTGCCAGCAGCCAAGTAGGCCAAGAAGAGACCCAGTACTTC
.	14	TRBV6-6	TRBD1	TRBJ1-4	CASSDQGANEKLFF	TGTGCCAGCAGTGACCAGGGGGCTAATGAAAAACTGTTTTTT
.	13	TRBV4-1	.	TRBJ2-1	CASSADSYNEQFF	TGCGCCAGCAGCGCGGACTCATACAATGAGCAGTTCTTC
.	15	TRBV19	.	TRBJ1-2	CASSTQRTANYGYTF	TGTGCCAGTAGTACTCAGAGGACAGCTAACTATGGCTACACCTTC
few	14	TRBV30	.	TRBJ1-3	CAWNQGTRGNTIYF	TGTGCCTGGAACCAGGGAACTCGTGGAAACACCATATATTTT
.	15	TRBV25-1	.	TRBJ1-1	CASTPYSGSNTEAFF	TGTGCCAGCACGCCTTACTCCGGGAGCAACACTGAAGCTTTCTTT
few	14	TRBV25-1	TRBD1	TRBJ1-2	CASSDDRAPHGYTF	TGTGCCAGCAGTGATGACAGGGCTCCGCATGGCTACACCTTC
.	16	TRBV6-5	TRBD1	TRBJ1-2	CASSYSRTGAFYGYTF	TGTGCCAGCAGTTACTCCCGAACAGGGGCGTTCTATGGCTACACCTTC
.	15	TRBV25-1	TRBD1	TRBJ2-2	CASSRTGGPRGELFF	TGTGCCAGCAGTAGGACAGGGGGCCCCAGAGGGGAGCTGTTTTTT
.	12	TRBV30	.	TRBJ1-5	CAWSDGREPQHF	TGTGCCTGGAGCGACGGGAGGGAGCCCCAGCATTTT